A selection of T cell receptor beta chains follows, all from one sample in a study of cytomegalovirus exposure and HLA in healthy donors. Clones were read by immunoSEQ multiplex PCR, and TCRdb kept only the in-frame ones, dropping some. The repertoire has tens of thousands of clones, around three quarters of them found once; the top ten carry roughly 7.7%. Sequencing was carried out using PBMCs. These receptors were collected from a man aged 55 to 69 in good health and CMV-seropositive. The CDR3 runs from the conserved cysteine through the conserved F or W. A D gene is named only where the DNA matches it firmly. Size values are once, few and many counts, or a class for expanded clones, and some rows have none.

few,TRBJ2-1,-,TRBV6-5,TGTGCCAGCAGTTACCGAGGGGGGGGCCAGAATGAGCAGTTCTTC,CASSYRGGGQNEQFF
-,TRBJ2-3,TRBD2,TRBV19,TGTGCCAGTACTCCGGGGACTAGCGGGAGCACAGATACGCAGTATTTT,CASTPGTSGSTDTQYF
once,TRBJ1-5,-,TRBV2,TGTGCCAGCAGTAAACTCGGTAGCAATCAGCCCCAGCATTTT,CASSKLGSNQPQHF
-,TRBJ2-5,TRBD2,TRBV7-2,TGTGCCAGCAGCAGGGGACTAGCGGGAGGGCGAGAGACCCAGTACTTC,CASSRGLAGGRETQYF
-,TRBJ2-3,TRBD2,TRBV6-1,TGTGCCAGCAGTAAAAGCGGGGGGGCGGATACGCAGTATTTT,CASSKSGGADTQYF
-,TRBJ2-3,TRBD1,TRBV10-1,TGCGCCAGCAGTTATACACTCACAGGGGACACAGATACGCAGTATTTT,CASSYTLTGDTDTQYF
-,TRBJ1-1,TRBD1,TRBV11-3,TGTGCCAGCAGTTACCAGGGGGCAACTGAAGCTTTCTTT,CASSYQGATEAFF
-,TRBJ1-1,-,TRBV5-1,TGCGCCAGCACTCGCTTGGGGCCCGGCGCTGAAGCTTTCTTT,CASTRLGPGAEAFF
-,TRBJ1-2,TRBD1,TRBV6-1,TGTGCCAGCAGGGACGACAGGGTAGGGTATGGCTACACCTTC,CASRDDRVGYGYTF
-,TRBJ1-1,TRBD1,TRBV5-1,TGCGCCAGCAGCATGACCGGGACAGAGGTTGGCACTGAAGCTTTCTTT,CASSMTGTEVGTEAFF
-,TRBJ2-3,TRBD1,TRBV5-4,TGTGCCAGCAGGCGGGGACAGGGGGCAGGTCGCACAGATACGCAGTATTTT,CASRRGQGAGRTDTQYF
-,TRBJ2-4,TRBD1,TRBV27,TGTGCCAGCAGAACAGGGGGTGTCGGCAAAAACATTCAGTACTTC,CASRTGGVGKNIQYF
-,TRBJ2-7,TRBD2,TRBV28,TGTGCCAGCAGTCGGGGGGGGAGCTCCTACGAGCAGTACTTC,CASSRGGSSYEQYF
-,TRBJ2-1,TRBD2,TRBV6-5,TGTGCCAGCAGTAGACTAGCGACCCCTATCCATGAGCAGTTCTTC,CASSRLATPIHEQFF
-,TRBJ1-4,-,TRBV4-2,TGTGCCAGCAGCCAAGGCATCCCGGACAGCACTAATGAAAAACTGTTTTTT,CASSQGIPDSTNEKLFF
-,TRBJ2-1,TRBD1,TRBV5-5,TGTGCCAGCAGCTTAAGTAACAGGGGGCTAGATTCCGATGAGCAGTTCTTC,CASSLSNRGLDSDEQFF
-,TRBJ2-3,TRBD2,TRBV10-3,TGTGCCATCAGCAATAGCGGGGGGCACACAGATACGCAGTATTTT,CAISNSGGHTDTQYF
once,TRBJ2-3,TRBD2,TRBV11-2,TGTGCCAGCAGCCCGGGGGGGGGACTAGCGGTACAGGGTACGCAGTATTTT,CASSPGGGLAVQGTQYF
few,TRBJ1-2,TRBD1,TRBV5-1,TGCGCCAGCAGCCCAGGACAGGGGACGTATGGCTACACCTTC,CASSPGQGTYGYTF
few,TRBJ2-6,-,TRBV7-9,TGTGCCAGCAGCTTAGCAATGGCGAGGGCTTCTGGGGCCAACGTCCTGACTTTC,CASSLAMARASGANVLTF
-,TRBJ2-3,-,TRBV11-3,TGTGCCAGCAGCTTCCCGGGAGATACGCAGTATTTT,CASSFPGDTQYF
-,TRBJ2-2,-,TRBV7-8,TGTGCCAGCAGCTTGGGGCGGGGTGCACACACCGGGGAGCTGTTTTTT,CASSLGRGAHTGELFF
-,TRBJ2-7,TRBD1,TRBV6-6,TGTGCCAGCAGACCCTTGGACAGGGGCCTCAGCGAGCAGTACTTC,CASRPLDRGLSEQYF
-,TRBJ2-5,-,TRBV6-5,TGTGCCAGCTCCCTAGCGGACAGGGTGGAGACCCAGTACTTC,CASSLADRVETQYF
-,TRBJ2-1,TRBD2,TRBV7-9,TGTGCCAGCAGCTTAGTAGCGGGAGGCTCCTACAATGAGCAGTTCTTC,CASSLVAGGSYNEQFF
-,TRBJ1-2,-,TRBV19,TGTGCCAGTAGTTCCCTTATCCCGGGACAACAGGCTGGCTACACCTTC,CASSSLIPGQQAGYTF
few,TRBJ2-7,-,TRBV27,TGTGCCAGCAGTTTAAAGGGGGCCTACGAGCAGTACTTC,CASSLKGAYEQYF
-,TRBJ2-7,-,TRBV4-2,TGTGCCAGCAGCCAAGATTTGGTCGGGAGTAGGAACGAGCAGTACTTC,CASSQDLVGSRNEQYF
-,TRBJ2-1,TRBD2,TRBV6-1,TGTGCCACCGGGGGGGGCCAAAGCTCCTACAATGAGCAGTTCTTC,CATGGGQSSYNEQFF
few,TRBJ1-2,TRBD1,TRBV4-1,TGCGCCAGCAGCCAGCGGGACAGCTACTATGGCTACACCTTC,CASSQRDSYYGYTF
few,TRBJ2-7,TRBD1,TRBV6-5,TGTGCCAGCAGCCGGTCAGACACAGGGGGCTACGAGCAGTACTTC,CASSRSDTGGYEQYF
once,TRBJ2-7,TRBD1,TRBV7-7,TGTGCTAGCAGCTTAGGACAGGGGTCTCCCTACGAGCAGTACTTC,CASSLGQGSPYEQYF
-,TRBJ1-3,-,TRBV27,TGTGCCAGCAGTCCTGACAGAAGGACGGGAAACACCATATATTTT,CASSPDRRTGNTIYF
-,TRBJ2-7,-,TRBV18,TGTGCCAGCTCACGGGGCGTCGACAGCTACGAGCAGTACTTC,CASSRGVDSYEQYF
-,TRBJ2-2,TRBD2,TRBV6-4,TGTGCCAGCAGTGACTGGGGGACTAGCGGGACGGTCGGGGAGCTGTTTTTT,CASSDWGTSGTVGELFF
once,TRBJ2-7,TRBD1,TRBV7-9,TGTTCCAGCAGGGGGACAGGGGAGCAGTACTTC,CSSRGTGEQYF
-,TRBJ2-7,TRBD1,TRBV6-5,TGTGCCAGCAGCCGGGACAGACCCCCTTACGAGCAGTACTTC,CASSRDRPPYEQYF
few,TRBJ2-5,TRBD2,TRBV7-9,TGTGCCAGCAGGGAGCGGGGGCTGCAAGAGACCCAGTACTTC,CASRERGLQETQYF
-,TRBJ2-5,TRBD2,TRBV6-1,TGTGCCAGCAGTGAAGCGCGGGGGTTTGTGGAGACCCAGTACTTC,CASSEARGFVETQYF
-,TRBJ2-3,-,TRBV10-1,TGCGCCAGCAGTGAGGGCACAAGAGGTGTTACGCAGTATTTT,CASSEGTRGVTQYF
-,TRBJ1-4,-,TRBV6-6,TGTGCCAGCAGTTATTCGCAGGGGTTTAATGAAAAACTGTTTTTT,CASSYSQGFNEKLFF
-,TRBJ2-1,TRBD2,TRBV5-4,TGTGCCAGCAGCTTGATTAGCGGGAGCCATGAGCAGTTCTTC,CASSLISGSHEQFF
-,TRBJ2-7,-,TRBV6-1,TGTGCCAGCAGTGCCCCCCGAGGGGGTAGACGTGACTACGAGCAGTACTTC,CASSAPRGGRRDYEQYF
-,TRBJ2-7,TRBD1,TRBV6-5,TGTGCCAGCAGTCCCTTGGACAGGATATCCTACGAGCAGTACTTC,CASSPLDRISYEQYF
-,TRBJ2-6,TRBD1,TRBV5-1,TGCGCCAGCAGCTTAGCCGGGACAGGGGCTGGGGCCAACGTCCTGACTTTC,CASSLAGTGAGANVLTF
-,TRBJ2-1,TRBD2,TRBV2,TGTGCCAGCACAAACGGACTAGCGGGAGTCAATGAGCAGTTCTTC,CASTNGLAGVNEQFF
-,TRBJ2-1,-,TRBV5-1,TGCGCCAGCAGCTTGGTAGGGTCAGGGGCTGGCAATGAGCAGTTCTTC,CASSLVGSGAGNEQFF